The source of this T cell receptor beta chain is a study of CD8 T cells in Susac syndrome (dated by TCRdb to the late 2010s). Concerning the study at large: Of the Susac syndrome patients who were sequenced, under 10 were in clinical remission while about six had clinically active disease. Whether CD8+ T cell activation and differentiation in Susac syndrome was antigen driven was tested using repertoire sequencing. At the time of blood withdrawal, Susac syndrome patients were either therapy-naive, taking corticosteroids (with some also receiving IVIg), or on IVIg alone.

Study-wide findings and limitations: The study acknowledged that relatively few individuals were included in the TCR sequencing and HLA analysis. In patients with Susac syndrome, the CD4+ T cell repertoire showed no detectable clonal expansion.

Peripheral blood CD8+ and CD4+ T cells from healthy donors, Susac syndrome patients and multiple sclerosis patients were profiled using high-throughput TCR beta sequencing. The Susac syndrome patients fulfilled recently defined diagnostic criteria for either definite or probable disease. Bulk CD8+ and CD4+ T cells were purified magnetically by negative isolation, whereas CD8+ TEMRA cells were enriched by FACS. Blood was collected in EDTA tubes and processed within 24 hours, with PBMCs isolated through density gradient centrifugation. PBMCs intended for TCR sequencing were frozen in liquid nitrogen and were later thawed in a 37 degrees C water bath. A purity of at least 90% was achieved for sorted or isolated CD4+, CD8+ and CD8+ TEMRA cells. The CDR3 numbers 15 residues from cysteine through phenylalanine. Kept here is only the CDR3 DNA, which spans 45 bases and is read in frame from base 1. CDR1 and CDR2 are read off the germline V gene as MGHRA and YSYEKL. V ends up 3 bases short and J 10 bases short, with an unmatched junction base count of 10.

Of note for this clonotype: It lacks a known antigen. Per-base qualities were not stored, and no clone one base away is much larger.

RNA was extracted using the RNeasy kit, and roughly 0.5 to 1 microgram was reverse transcribed with random hexamers. The immunoSEQ multiplex PCR assay, covering 54 Vbeta and 13 Jbeta segments, was used to amplify TCR beta CDR3 regions. To correct PCR amplification bias, a synthetic template baseline was used for both primer optimization and computational correction. The original pipeline was this. Reads were annotated to V, D and J genes according to IMGT and were analyzed with immunoSEQ Analyzer, with only productive sequences retained. Clonality was computed as one minus Shannon entropy normalized by log2 of the number of productive unique sequences. For each patient and control, public and private clones were evaluated among the 100 most prevalent clones. Clones were defined as Susac-specific when absent from the healthy and MS cohorts, from approximately 1,100 published viral clones and from other ImmuneACCESS disease sequences. TCRdb's own reprocessing of the public reads used fastp at Q25 and MiXCR and kept productive beta chains. Rows with a matching CDR3 protein are joined into one entry that keeps the most common DNA and genes. These V and J calls originate from TCRdb's pipeline instead of the authors' own analysis. The sample data list some 94,000 distinct CDR3 sequences, and around 94% of these were observed just once. 0.3% to 0.35% of the sample goes to the ten largest clones.

The sequence came from a human donor with Susac syndrome. The sequenced sample was CD4+ T cells from PBMCs. The chain was built from TRBV4-1 and TRBJ2-1; 9 bases in the junction line up with TRBD1. The bases read TGCGCCAGCAGCCACCCCCGGGACAGGGAGATCGAGCAGTTCTTC. Its protein is CASSHPRDREIEQFF.